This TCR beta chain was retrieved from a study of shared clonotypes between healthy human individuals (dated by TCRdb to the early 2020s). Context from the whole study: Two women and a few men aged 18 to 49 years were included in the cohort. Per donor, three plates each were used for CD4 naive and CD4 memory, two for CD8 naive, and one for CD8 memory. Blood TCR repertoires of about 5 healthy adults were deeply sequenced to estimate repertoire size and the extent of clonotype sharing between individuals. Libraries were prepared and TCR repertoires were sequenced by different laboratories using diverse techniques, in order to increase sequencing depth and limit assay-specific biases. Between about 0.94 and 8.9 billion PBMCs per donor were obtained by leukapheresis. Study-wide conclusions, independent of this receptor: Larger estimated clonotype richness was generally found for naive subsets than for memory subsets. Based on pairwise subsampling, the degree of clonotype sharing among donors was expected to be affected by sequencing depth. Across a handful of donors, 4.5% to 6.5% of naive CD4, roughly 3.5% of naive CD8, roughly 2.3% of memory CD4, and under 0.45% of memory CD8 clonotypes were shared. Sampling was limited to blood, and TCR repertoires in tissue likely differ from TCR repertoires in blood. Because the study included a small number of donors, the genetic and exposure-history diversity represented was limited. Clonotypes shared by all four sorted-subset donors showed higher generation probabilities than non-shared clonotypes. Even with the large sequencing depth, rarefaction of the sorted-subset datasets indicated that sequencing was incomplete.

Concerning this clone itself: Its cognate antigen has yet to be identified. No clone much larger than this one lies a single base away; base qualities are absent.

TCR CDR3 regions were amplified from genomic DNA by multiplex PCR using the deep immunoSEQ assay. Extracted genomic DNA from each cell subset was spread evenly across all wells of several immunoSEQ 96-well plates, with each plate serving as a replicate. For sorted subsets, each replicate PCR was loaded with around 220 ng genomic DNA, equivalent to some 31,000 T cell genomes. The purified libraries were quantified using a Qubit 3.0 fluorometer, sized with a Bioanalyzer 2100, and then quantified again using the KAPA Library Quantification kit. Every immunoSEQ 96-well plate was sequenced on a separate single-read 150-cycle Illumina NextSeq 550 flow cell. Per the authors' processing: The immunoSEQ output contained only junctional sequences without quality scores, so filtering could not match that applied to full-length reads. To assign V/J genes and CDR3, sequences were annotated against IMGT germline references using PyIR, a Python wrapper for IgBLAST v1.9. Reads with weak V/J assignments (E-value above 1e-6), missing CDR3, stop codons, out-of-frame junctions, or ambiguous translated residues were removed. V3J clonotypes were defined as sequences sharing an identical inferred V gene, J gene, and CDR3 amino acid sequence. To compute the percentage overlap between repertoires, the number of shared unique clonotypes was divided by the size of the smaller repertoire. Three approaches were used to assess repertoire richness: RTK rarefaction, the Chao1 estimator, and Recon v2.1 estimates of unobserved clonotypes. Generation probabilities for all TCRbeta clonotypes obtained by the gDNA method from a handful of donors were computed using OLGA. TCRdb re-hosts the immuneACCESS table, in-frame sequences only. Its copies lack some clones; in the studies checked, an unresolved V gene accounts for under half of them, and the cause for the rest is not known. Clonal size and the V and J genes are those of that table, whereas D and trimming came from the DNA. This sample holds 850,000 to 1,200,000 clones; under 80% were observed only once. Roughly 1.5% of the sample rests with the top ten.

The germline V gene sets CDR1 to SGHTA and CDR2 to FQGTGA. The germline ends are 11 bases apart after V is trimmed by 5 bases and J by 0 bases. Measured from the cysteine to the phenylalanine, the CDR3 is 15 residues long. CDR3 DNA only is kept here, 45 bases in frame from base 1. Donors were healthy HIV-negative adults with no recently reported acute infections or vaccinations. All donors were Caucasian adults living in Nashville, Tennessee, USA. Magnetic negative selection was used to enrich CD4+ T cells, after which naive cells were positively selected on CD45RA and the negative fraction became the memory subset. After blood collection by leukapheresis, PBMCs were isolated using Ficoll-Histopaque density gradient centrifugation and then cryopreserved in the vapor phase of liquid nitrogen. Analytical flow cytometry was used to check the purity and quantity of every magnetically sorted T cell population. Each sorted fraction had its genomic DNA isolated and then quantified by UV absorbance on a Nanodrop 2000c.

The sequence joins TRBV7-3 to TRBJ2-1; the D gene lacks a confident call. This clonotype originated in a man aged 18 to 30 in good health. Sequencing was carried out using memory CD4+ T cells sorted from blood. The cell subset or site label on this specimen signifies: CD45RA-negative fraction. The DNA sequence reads TGTGCCAGCAGCCTCGAGAAGAGCTCCTACAATGAGCAGTTCTTC. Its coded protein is CASSLEKSSYNEQFF.